Shown below are 10 T cell receptor beta chains from a single sample sequenced in a study of identical twins. TCRdb re-derived calls from the 5' RACE reads in MiXCR, one entry per CDR3 protein. The data hold roughly 350,000 distinct CDR3 sequences, with 7% to 9.5% observed a single time. The source material was naive T cells sorted from blood. The receptors originated from a woman aged 50 to 60 in good health.

This clonotype was recorded a few times. The gene calls are TRBV24-1 and TRBJ2-1, with TRBD2 as a possible D gene (6 bases). CDR3 size: 17 residues. Deletions cut 5 bases from V and 4 bases from J, with 20 bases between. Germline loops: CDR1 KGHDR, CDR2 SFDVKD. CDR3 in amino acids: CATSGGPGTDSYNEQFF. The CDR3 DNA follows: TGTGCCACCAGTGGAGGGCCCGGGACTGACTCTTACAATGAGCAGTTCTTC.

As concerns this clonotype: A read error may explain this, as a much larger clone is one base away. The chain employs TRBV4-2 and TRBJ1-4; D call uncertain. Germline assignment: CDR1 LGHNA and CDR2 YNFKEQ. This CDR3 contains 13 residues. Trimming stripped 8 bases from V and 1 base from J, with 8 bases between. In DNA, the CDR3 is TGTGCCAGCTCACTGGGAACTAATGAAAAACTGTTTTTT. Translated, it gives CASSLGTNEKLFF.

This chain joins TRBV7-8 and TRBJ2-3; TRBD2 matches 8 bases. CDR3 length: 16 residues. V gave up 4 bases and J gave up 4 bases; unmatched junction bases: 10. Germline V CDR1 and CDR2: SGHVS, FQNEAQ. The CDR3 DNA sequence: TGTGCCAGCAGCTCGGGACTAGTCGGTGGTGCAGATACGCAGTATTTT. It is translated as CASSSGLVGGADTQYF.

The chain uses TRBV27 and TRBJ2-7, with TRBD2 matching over 10 bases. J was trimmed by 1 base and V by 9 bases; bases with no gene match: 6. The CDR3 totals 14 residues. The V gene's germline CDR1 is MNHEY and CDR2 SMNVEV (reference sequence). The CDR3 DNA sequence: TGTGCCAGTAGACCGGGACTAGCGTCCTACGAGCAGTACTTC. This codes for CASRPGLASYEQYF.

The V and J genes are TRBV4-1 and TRBJ2-7, with 12 bases fitting TRBD2. Germline trimming cut 0 bases from V and 2 bases from J; bases unmatched to any gene: 2. The CDR3 sequence is 16 residues long. The germline CDR1 and CDR2 sequences are MGHRA and YSYEKL. CDR3 bases: TGCGCCAGCAGCCAAGAACTAGCGGGAGGCCCCTACGAGCAGTACTTC. Residues: CASSQELAGGPYEQYF.

This clonotype occurred many times. This chain connects TRBV20-1 to TRBJ2-2; a weak D match, TRBD1 (6 bases). This CDR3 contains 13 residues. Deletions cut 3 bases from V and 7 bases from J, with 12 bases between. From germline, CDR1 is DFQATT and CDR2 SNEGSKA (reference sequence). The CDR3 sequence: CSASETGRGELFF. CDR3 DNA: TGCAGTGCTAGTGAAACAGGGCGCGGGGAGCTGTTTTTT.

This clonotype showed up just a few times. The chain employs TRBV12-3 or TRBV12-4 and TRBJ2-7, with D perhaps being TRBD1 or TRBD2 (5 bases each). V lost 0 bases to trimming and J lost 3 bases, with 12 bases between them. The length of the CDR3 is 15 residues. Here the CDR3 DNA reads TGTGCCAGCAGTTTAGCGGTGGGGGAAGGCTACGAGCAGTACTTC. Its translation: CASSLAVGEGYEQYF.

This clonotype was counted only a few times. V is TRBV20-1 and J is TRBJ1-1, with no clear D. The CDR3 covers 13 residues. V shed 0 bases and J shed 4 bases, with 9 bases lying between them. In germline, CDR1 is DFQATT, CDR2 SNEGSKA (reference sequence). DNA of the CDR3: TGCAGTGCTAGAGAGGGAGTTGTCACTGAAGCTTTCTTT. Its translation is CSAREGVVTEAFF.

This clonotype was counted between two and nine times. The gene calls are TRBV29-1 and TRBJ1-2; no reliable D call. Germline-derived CDR1 and CDR2 are SQVTM and ANQGSEA. This CDR3 comprises 11 residues. V was shortened by 7 bases and J by 3 bases, with 9 bases between the two germline ends. The CDR3 reads CSADQDYGYTF. DNA for the CDR3: TGCAGCGCCGACCAGGACTATGGCTACACCTTC.

This clonotype was seen a few times. V and J are TRBV6-2 or TRBV6-3 and TRBJ2-1; D might be TRBD1 or TRBD2, each matching 6 bases. This CDR3 is 13 amino acids long. Trimming shortened V by 6 bases and J by 9 bases, and 15 bases separated the two germline ends. Looked up from germline, CDR1 is MNHEY and CDR2 is SVGEGT. CDR3 in amino acids: CASRTVGGGEQFF. For the CDR3, the DNA is TGTGCCAGCAGGACTGTGGGGGGCGGTGAGCAGTTCTTC.